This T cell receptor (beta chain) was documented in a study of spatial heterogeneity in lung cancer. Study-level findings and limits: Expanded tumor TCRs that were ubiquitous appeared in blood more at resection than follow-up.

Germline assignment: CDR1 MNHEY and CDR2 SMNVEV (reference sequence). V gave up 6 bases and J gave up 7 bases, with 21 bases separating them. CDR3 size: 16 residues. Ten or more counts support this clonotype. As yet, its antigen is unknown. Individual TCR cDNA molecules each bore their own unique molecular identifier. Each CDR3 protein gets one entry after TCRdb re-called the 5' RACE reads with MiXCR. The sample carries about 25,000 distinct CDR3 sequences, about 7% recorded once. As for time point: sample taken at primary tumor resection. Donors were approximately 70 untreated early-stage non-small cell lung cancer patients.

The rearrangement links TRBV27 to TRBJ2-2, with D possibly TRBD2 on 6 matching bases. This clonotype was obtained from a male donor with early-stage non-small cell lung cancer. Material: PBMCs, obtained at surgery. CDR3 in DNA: TGTGCCAGCAGCACCTCCCAGCGGGCAGTTCACGGGGAGCTGTTTTTT. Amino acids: CASSTSQRAVHGELFF.